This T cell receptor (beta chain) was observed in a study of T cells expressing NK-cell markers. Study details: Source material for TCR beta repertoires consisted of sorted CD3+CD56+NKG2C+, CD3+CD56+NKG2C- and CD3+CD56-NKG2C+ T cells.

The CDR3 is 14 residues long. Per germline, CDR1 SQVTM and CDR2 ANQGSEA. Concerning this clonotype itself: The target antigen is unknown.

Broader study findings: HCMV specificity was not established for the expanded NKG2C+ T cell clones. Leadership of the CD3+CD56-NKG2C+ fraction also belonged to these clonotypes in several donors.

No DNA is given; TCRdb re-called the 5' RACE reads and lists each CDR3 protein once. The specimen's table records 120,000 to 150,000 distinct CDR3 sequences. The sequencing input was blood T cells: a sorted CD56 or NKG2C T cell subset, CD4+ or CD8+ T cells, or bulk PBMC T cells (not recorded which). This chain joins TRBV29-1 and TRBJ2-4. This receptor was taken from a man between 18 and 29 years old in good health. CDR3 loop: CSVEEALTKNIQYF.